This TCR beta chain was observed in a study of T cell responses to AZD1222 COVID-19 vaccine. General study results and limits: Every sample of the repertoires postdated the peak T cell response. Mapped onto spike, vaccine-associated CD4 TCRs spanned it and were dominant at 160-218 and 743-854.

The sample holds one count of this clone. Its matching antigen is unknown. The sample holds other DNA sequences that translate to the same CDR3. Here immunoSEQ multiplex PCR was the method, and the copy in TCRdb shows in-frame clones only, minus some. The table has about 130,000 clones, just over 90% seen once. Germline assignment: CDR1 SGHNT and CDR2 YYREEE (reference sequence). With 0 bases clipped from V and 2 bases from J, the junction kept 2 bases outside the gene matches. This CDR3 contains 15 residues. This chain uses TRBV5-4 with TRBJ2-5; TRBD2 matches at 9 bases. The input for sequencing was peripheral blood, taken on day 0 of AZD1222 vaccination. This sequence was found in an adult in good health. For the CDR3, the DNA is TGTGCCAGCAGCTTGGGGCTAGCGGGGCAAGAGACCCAGTACTTC. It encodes CASSLGLAGQETQYF.